A selection of T cell receptor beta chains follows, all from one sample in a study of blood T cells in healthy people across ages. MiXCR, run by TCRdb on the 5' RACE reads, gives a single entry per CDR3 protein. The sample yields 1.2 million to 1.5 million distinct CDR3 sequences, 59% seen once. Input material: blood. The receptors shown here come from a young man in good health. CDR3s include the opening cysteine and the closing phenylalanine or tryptophan. Fields, in order: CDR3 protein, CDR3 DNA, clone size, J gene, V gene, D gene. The D gene is left open where the match is weak. For some rows the clone size is stated as once, few or many, or as a class when expanded; others skip it.

CDR3aa: CASSPAGLEDEKLFF
CDR3nt: TGTGCCAGCAGCCCCGCAGGGTTAGAGGATGAAAAACTGTTTTTT
abundance: few
j_gene: TRBJ1-4
v_gene: TRBV13
d_gene: .

CDR3aa: CASSELAGGQNGYTF
CDR3nt: TGTGCCAGCAGTGAATTAGCCGGGGGCCAAAATGGCTACACCTTC
abundance: .
j_gene: TRBJ1-2
v_gene: TRBV25-1
d_gene: .

CDR3aa: CASRVGGAAYEQYF
CDR3nt: TGCGCCAGCCGCGTTGGGGGGGCGGCCTACGAGCAGTACTTC
abundance: once
j_gene: TRBJ2-7
v_gene: TRBV5-1
d_gene: .

CDR3aa: CASRSGTSYNEQYF
CDR3nt: TGTGCCAGCAGATCCGGGACTAGCTACAATGAGCAGTACTTC
abundance: .
j_gene: TRBJ2-7
v_gene: TRBV27
d_gene: TRBD2

CDR3aa: CASSLDQRENEQYF
CDR3nt: TGCGCCAGCAGCTTGGACCAGCGGGAGAACGAGCAGTACTTC
abundance: few
j_gene: TRBJ2-7
v_gene: TRBV5-1
d_gene: TRBD2

CDR3aa: CASSLAGLTDTQYF
CDR3nt: TGTGCCAGCAGCCTAGCGGGACTCACAGATACGCAGTATTTT
abundance: many
j_gene: TRBJ2-3
v_gene: TRBV27
d_gene: TRBD2

CDR3aa: CASSPGVGTYGYTF
CDR3nt: TGTGCCAGCTCACCCGGGGTAGGGACCTATGGCTACACCTTC
abundance: .
j_gene: TRBJ1-2
v_gene: TRBV18
d_gene: .

CDR3aa: CASSSLDRGGTEAFF
CDR3nt: TGTGCCAGCAGCTCCCTGGACAGGGGAGGCACTGAAGCTTTCTTT
abundance: .
j_gene: TRBJ1-1
v_gene: TRBV13
d_gene: TRBD1

CDR3aa: CASSKVASGNNEQFF
CDR3nt: .
abundance: .
j_gene: TRBJ2-1
v_gene: TRBV21-1
d_gene: .

CDR3aa: CASSQKTGDPEAFF
CDR3nt: TGTGCCAGCAGTCAAAAGACAGGGGATCCTGAAGCTTTCTTT
abundance: .
j_gene: TRBJ1-1
v_gene: TRBV6-5
d_gene: TRBD1

CDR3aa: CASSPQAGDQETQYF
CDR3nt: TGTGCCAGCAGCCCACAGGCGGGGGACCAAGAGACCCAGTACTTC
abundance: .
j_gene: TRBJ2-5
v_gene: TRBV28
d_gene: TRBD2

CDR3aa: CSAPITPTGTNQPQHF
CDR3nt: TGCAGTGCCCCGATAACCCCAACAGGTACCAATCAGCCCCAGCATTTT
abundance: few
j_gene: TRBJ1-5
v_gene: TRBV20-1
d_gene: .

CDR3aa: CASSLFRVPLLYEQYF
CDR3nt: TGTGCCAGCAGTTTATTCAGGGTCCCTCTACTGTACGAGCAGTACTTC
abundance: .
j_gene: TRBJ2-7
v_gene: TRBV27
d_gene: .

CDR3aa: CASSPGTSGAWVQYF
CDR3nt: TGTGCCAGCAGTCCCGGGACTAGTGGGGCTTGGGTGCAGTACTTC
abundance: few
j_gene: TRBJ2-5
v_gene: TRBV6-6
d_gene: TRBD2

CDR3aa: CASSNLRMQPQHF
CDR3nt: TGTGCCAGCAGTAACCTCAGGATGCAGCCCCAGCATTTT
abundance: .
j_gene: TRBJ1-5
v_gene: TRBV6-6
d_gene: .

CDR3aa: CSATTGASEQFF
CDR3nt: TGCAGTGCAACAACAGGGGCTAGTGAGCAGTTCTTC
abundance: .
j_gene: TRBJ2-1
v_gene: TRBV20-1
d_gene: TRBD1

CDR3aa: CASSIGRTEAFF
CDR3nt: TGTGCCAGTAGTATAGGGCGGACTGAAGCTTTCTTT
abundance: .
j_gene: TRBJ1-1
v_gene: TRBV19
d_gene: .

CDR3aa: CASSLAGGVQNIQYF
CDR3nt: TGTGCCAGCAGCTTAGCCGGGGGCGTTCAAAACATTCAGTACTTC
abundance: .
j_gene: TRBJ2-4
v_gene: TRBV7-2
d_gene: .

CDR3aa: CASSSTLTGQGTTDTQYF
CDR3nt: TGTGCCAGCAGCTCCACCTTAACGGGACAGGGGACGACAGATACGCAGTATTTT
abundance: few
j_gene: TRBJ2-3
v_gene: TRBV11-2
d_gene: TRBD1

CDR3aa: CASSYSRGPTDTRYF
CDR3nt: TGTGCCAGCAGTTACTCCCGGGGTCCGACAGATACGCGGTATTTT
abundance: .
j_gene: TRBJ2-3
v_gene: TRBV6-5
d_gene: .

CDR3aa: CASSQGIDTQYF
CDR3nt: TGCGCCAGCAGCCAAGGTATCGATACGCAGTATTTT
abundance: .
j_gene: TRBJ2-3
v_gene: TRBV4-1
d_gene: .

CDR3aa: CSARDRGYLPEKLFF
CDR3nt: TGCAGTGCTAGAGATAGGGGGTACTTACCTGAAAAACTGTTTTTT
abundance: once
j_gene: TRBJ1-4
v_gene: TRBV20-1
d_gene: .

CDR3aa: CASSPLSSGDTDTQYF
CDR3nt: TGTGCCAGCAGCCCCCTATCTAGCGGGGACACAGATACGCAGTATTTT
abundance: .
j_gene: TRBJ2-3
v_gene: TRBV4-2
d_gene: TRBD2

CDR3aa: CASSLTGTETQYF
CDR3nt: TGTGCCAGCAGTTTGACAGGGACAGAGACCCAGTACTTC
abundance: many
j_gene: TRBJ2-5
v_gene: TRBV12-3/TRBV12-4
d_gene: TRBD1

CDR3aa: CASSFGQLVKETQYF
CDR3nt: TGTGCCAGCAGCTTTGGACAGTTGGTTAAAGAGACCCAGTACTTC
abundance: .
j_gene: TRBJ2-5
v_gene: TRBV7-2
d_gene: .

CDR3aa: CASSPIPPLGTAPNEQFF
CDR3nt: TGTGCCAGCAGCCCGATTCCTCCCCTCGGGACAGCCCCCAATGAGCAGTTCTTC
abundance: .
j_gene: TRBJ2-1
v_gene: TRBV27
d_gene: TRBD1

CDR3aa: CSVGAAADSNQPQHF
CDR3nt: TGCAGCGTGGGTGCCGCAGCTGATAGCAATCAGCCCCAGCATTTT
abundance: .
j_gene: TRBJ1-5
v_gene: TRBV29-1
d_gene: .

CDR3aa: CASSLGLALSEQFF
CDR3nt: TGTGCCAGCAGCTTAGGTCTCGCATTGAGTGAGCAGTTCTTC
abundance: .
j_gene: TRBJ2-1
v_gene: TRBV7-2
d_gene: .

CDR3aa: CASREGGTEAFF
CDR3nt: TGTGCCAGCAGGGAGGGGGGCACTGAAGCTTTCTTT
abundance: few
j_gene: TRBJ1-1
v_gene: TRBV6-2/TRBV6-3
d_gene: .

CDR3aa: CSARPSGLGQETQYF
CDR3nt: TGCAGTGCTAGGCCTAGCGGACTAGGACAAGAGACCCAGTACTTC
abundance: few
j_gene: TRBJ2-5
v_gene: TRBV20-1
d_gene: TRBD2

CDR3aa: CASSSLMGASYEQYF
CDR3nt: TGTGCCAGCAGTTCGTTGATGGGGGCCTCCTACGAGCAGTACTTC
abundance: .
j_gene: TRBJ2-7
v_gene: TRBV27
d_gene: .

CDR3aa: CSARHGDIMQYF
CDR3nt: TGCAGTGCTAGGCACGGGGACATCATGCAGTATTTT
abundance: once
j_gene: TRBJ2-3
v_gene: TRBV20-1
d_gene: .

CDR3aa: CASSLGTGGNIQYF
CDR3nt: TGCGCCAGCAGCTTGGGGACAGGGGGAAACATTCAGTACTTC
abundance: .
j_gene: TRBJ2-4
v_gene: TRBV5-1
d_gene: TRBD1

CDR3aa: CASSLAGGVFEQYF
CDR3nt: TGTGCCAGCAGCTTAGCGGGGGGCGTTTTCGAGCAGTACTTC
abundance: few
j_gene: TRBJ2-7
v_gene: TRBV7-2
d_gene: .

CDR3aa: CASSVGVSPYEQYF
CDR3nt: TGTGCCAGCAGCGTCGGCGTAAGCCCCTACGAGCAGTACTTC
abundance: few
j_gene: TRBJ2-7
v_gene: TRBV4-2
d_gene: .

CDR3aa: CASSQMAGASETQYF
CDR3nt: TGCGCCAGCAGCCAGATGGCCGGGGCATCAGAGACCCAGTACTTC
abundance: .
j_gene: TRBJ2-5
v_gene: TRBV4-1
d_gene: .

CDR3aa: CASSYPQLRAYSNQPQHF
CDR3nt: TGTGCCAGCAGTTACCCTCAGCTCCGGGCATATAGCAATCAGCCCCAGCATTTT
abundance: .
j_gene: TRBJ1-5
v_gene: TRBV6-2/TRBV6-3
d_gene: .

CDR3aa: CASSAGRNQPQHF
CDR3nt: TGTGCCAGCAGTGCAGGGCGCAATCAGCCCCAGCATTTT
abundance: once
j_gene: TRBJ1-5
v_gene: TRBV2
d_gene: .

CDR3aa: CAASQRAGGWSPLHF
CDR3nt: TGTGCCGCCAGCCAAAGGGCAGGGGGCTGGTCACCCCTCCACTTT
abundance: .
j_gene: TRBJ1-6
v_gene: TRBV15
d_gene: TRBD1

CDR3aa: CASSEQGASNSPLHF
CDR3nt: TGTGCCAGCAGTGAACAGGGGGCGTCCAATTCACCCCTCCACTTT
abundance: few
j_gene: TRBJ1-6
v_gene: TRBV2
d_gene: TRBD1

CDR3aa: CAISESGRRTHYGYTF
CDR3nt: TGTGCCATCAGTGAGTCGGGCAGGCGGACCCACTATGGCTACACCTTC
abundance: .
j_gene: TRBJ1-2
v_gene: TRBV10-3
d_gene: .

CDR3aa: CASSLDPGATYEQYF
CDR3nt: TGTGCCAGCAGCTTAGATCCAGGGGCAACCTACGAGCAGTACTTC
abundance: few
j_gene: TRBJ2-7
v_gene: TRBV7-6
d_gene: .

CDR3aa: CASSYTSTASNEQFF
CDR3nt: TGTGCCAGCAGTTACACTTCTACAGCTTCCAATGAGCAGTTCTTC
abundance: .
j_gene: TRBJ2-1
v_gene: TRBV6-5
d_gene: .

CDR3aa: CASSGVLAKNIQYF
CDR3nt: TGTGCCAGCAGTGGGGTCCTAGCCAAAAACATTCAGTACTTC
abundance: once
j_gene: TRBJ2-4
v_gene: TRBV28
d_gene: .

CDR3aa: CASSVETDTQYF
CDR3nt: TGTGCCAGCAGCGTTGAGACAGATACGCAGTATTTT
abundance: .
j_gene: TRBJ2-3
v_gene: TRBV9
d_gene: .

CDR3aa: CASSERHEQYF
CDR3nt: TGTGCCAGCAGTGAAAGACACGAGCAGTACTTC
abundance: few
j_gene: TRBJ2-7
v_gene: TRBV2
d_gene: .

CDR3aa: CASSSDLAGVADTQYF
CDR3nt: TGTGCCAGCAGCTCCGACCTAGCGGGGGTTGCAGATACGCAGTATTTT
abundance: .
j_gene: TRBJ2-3
v_gene: TRBV7-2
d_gene: TRBD2

CDR3aa: CASSFSGQGGQPQHF
CDR3nt: TGTGCCAGCAGTTTTTCCGGGCAGGGGGGTCAGCCCCAGCATTTT
abundance: .
j_gene: TRBJ1-5
v_gene: TRBV27
d_gene: TRBD1

CDR3aa: CASSPGGSSIPSYEQYF
CDR3nt: TGTGCCAGCAGCCCAGGTGGCAGTTCCATCCCCTCCTACGAGCAGTACTTC
abundance: .
j_gene: TRBJ2-7
v_gene: TRBV7-6
d_gene: .

CDR3aa: CSARQYHYGYTF
CDR3nt: TGCAGTGCTAGACAGTATCACTATGGCTACACCTTC
abundance: .
j_gene: TRBJ1-2
v_gene: TRBV20-1
d_gene: .

CDR3aa: CASSQSGYQYF
CDR3nt: TGTGCCAGCAGCCAATCAGGGTATCAGTACTTC
abundance: .
j_gene: TRBJ2-7
v_gene: TRBV6-5
d_gene: .

CDR3aa: CSASDGGITDTQYF
CDR3nt: TGCAGTGCTAGCGACGGGGGGATTACAGATACGCAGTATTTT
abundance: .
j_gene: TRBJ2-3
v_gene: TRBV20-1
d_gene: TRBD2

CDR3aa: CASKERNTGELFF
CDR3nt: TGTGCCAGCAAGGAGCGGAACACCGGGGAGCTGTTTTTT
abundance: .
j_gene: TRBJ2-2
v_gene: TRBV6-6
d_gene: .

CDR3aa: CASSGTGGVIYEQYF
CDR3nt: TGTGCCAGCAGCGGGACAGGGGGCGTTATATACGAGCAGTACTTC
abundance: few
j_gene: TRBJ2-7
v_gene: TRBV25-1
d_gene: TRBD1

CDR3aa: CSVVPFAPGRGYTF
CDR3nt: TGCAGCGTTGTTCCCTTCGCCCCAGGGCGAGGCTACACCTTC
abundance: .
j_gene: TRBJ1-2
v_gene: TRBV29-1
d_gene: .

CDR3aa: CASSLAGRVWGQETQYF
CDR3nt: TGTGCCAGCAGCTTAGCCGGCAGGGTGTGGGGCCAAGAGACCCAGTACTTC
abundance: .
j_gene: TRBJ2-5
v_gene: TRBV7-2
d_gene: .

CDR3aa: CSVEDRDGYTF
CDR3nt: TGCAGCGTTGAAGACAGGGACGGCTACACCTTC
abundance: many
j_gene: TRBJ1-2
v_gene: TRBV29-1
d_gene: .